These 10 T cell receptor beta chains were sequenced from one sample in a study of molecular identifiers for immune sequencing clone quantification. TCRdb called the PCR reads again in MiXCR, with one record for every CDR3 protein. The data show some 100,000 distinct CDR3 sequences, roughly 19% seen once. The sequenced sample was naive CD8+ T cells from blood, with Jurkat cell RNA spiked in. Subset of the sample: FACS-sorted CD8+CD4-CCR7+CD45RA+ naive T cells. These TCRs come from a human donor in good health. Some libraries in this study had Jurkat cell RNA spiked in.

Many counts were recorded for this clonotype. The chain employs TRBV6-5 and TRBJ2-6; 7 bases line up with TRBD1. The CDR3 totals 18 residues. The junction had 7 bases not matched to a gene; V was cut back by 2 bases and J by 0 bases. Germline V gives CDR1 MNHEY, CDR2 SVGAGI. The CDR3 here is CASSYGFTGDSGANVLTF. In nucleotides, the CDR3 is TGTGCCAGCAGTTACGGCTTTACAGGGGACTCTGGGGCCAACGTCCTGACTTTC.

This clonotype was seen ten or more times. V and J are TRBV19 and TRBJ2-7; D is perhaps TRBD1 or TRBD2 (5 bases each). Trimming took off 5 bases at V and 2 bases at J, with 13 bases between the two ends. Germline V gene data show CDR1 as LNHDA and CDR2 as SQIVND (reference sequence). This CDR3 spans 14 amino acids. The CDR3 loop reads CASSLVGVPYEQYF. In DNA form, the CDR3 reads TGTGCCAGTAGTTTGGTGGGGGTTCCCTACGAGCAGTACTTC.

This clonotype occurred many times. This chain joins TRBV4-1 and TRBJ2-7, with D uncertain. The CDR3 has 15 amino acids. V lost 1 base, J lost 2 bases, and 12 bases lay in between. CDR1 MGHRA and CDR2 YSYEKL come from the germline V gene. The CDR3, as DNA: TGCGCCAGCAGCCAAGTTGGCATTCCGGCCTACGAGCAGTACTTC. This gives the protein CASSQVGIPAYEQYF.

This chain joins TRBV5-1 and TRBJ2-1; D may correspond to TRBD1 or TRBD2 (6 bases each). V lost 4 bases, J lost 7 bases, and 18 bases lay in between. CDR3 length: 15 amino acids. Germline V gives CDR1 SGHRS, CDR2 YFSETQ. CDR3 nucleotide sequence: TGCGCCAGCAGCGATTGGGGTCCGGGGGCAAATGAGCAGTTCTTC. This gives the protein CASSDWGPGANEQFF.

This clonotype was observed at least ten times. The chain combines TRBV27 with TRBJ2-3, with 8 bases identical to TRBD2. Germline CDR1 reads MNHEY; CDR2 reads SMNVEV (reference sequence). The CDR3 loop spans 15 amino acids. After removal of 5 bases from V and 5 bases from J, the junction contained 9 bases not matched to a gene. The CDR3 bases are TGTGCCAGCAGTCACGGACTAGCTCGCTTAGATACGCAGTATTTT. It yields the protein CASSHGLARLDTQYF.

This clonotype was detected ten times or more. The rearrangement links TRBV7-9 to TRBJ1-5, with a tentative D call TRBD1 (5 bases). The CDR3 contains 14 residues. Trimming stripped 3 bases from V and 5 bases from J, with 11 bases between. CDR1 is SEHNR and CDR2 is FQNEAQ in the germline V gene (reference sequence). The CDR3, as DNA: TGTGCCAGCAGCTTTGGGGGTCGGGATCAGCCCCAGCATTTT. It is translated as CASSFGGRDQPQHF.

The sample holds many counts of this clonotype. This chain connects TRBV5-8 to TRBJ2-3; 10 bases fit TRBD2. CDR1 and CDR2 (germline): SGHTS, YDEGEE. CDR3 size: 15 residues. J lost 4 bases, V lost 3 bases, and 5 bases had no gene match. CDR3: CASSYLAGEADTQYF. DNA for the CDR3: TGTGCCAGCAGCTATCTAGCGGGAGAGGCAGATACGCAGTATTTT.

This clonotype was counted a few times. CDR3 sequence (DNA): TGTGCCTGGAGTTTGGGGCCCGGGACAGGGGCGACCTACGAGCAGTACTTC. Its translation: CAWSLGPGTGATYEQYF. This rearrangement joins TRBV30 to TRBJ2-7; 10 positions agree with TRBD1. V dropped 2 bases and J dropped 2; count of bases not matched to a gene: 12. The germline gives CDR1 GTSNPN, CDR2 SVGIG (reference sequence). The CDR3 covers 17 residues.

This clonotype was seen at least ten times. This chain connects TRBV19 to TRBJ2-7; weak D call: TRBD1 (5 bases). The ends were cut back, 7 bases at V and 5 bases at J, with 18 bases in the middle. This CDR3 is 14 amino acids long. CDR1 LNHDA and CDR2 SQIVND come from the germline V gene (reference sequence). The CDR3 DNA reads as TGTGCCAGTAAAGTGGCCGTGGGGCAGGACGAGCAGTACTTC. This translates into CASKVAVGQDEQYF.

This clonotype was observed many times. V is TRBV7-8 and J is TRBJ2-7; the D call may be TRBD1 or TRBD2 (5 bases each). This CDR3 contains 13 residues. V lost 8 bases and J lost 4, with 15 bases in between. Germline CDR1 and CDR2: SGHVS and FQNEAQ. The chain's CDR3 is CASSWDVLYEQYF. CDR3 in DNA: TGTGCCAGCTCCTGGGACGTTTTGTACGAGCAGTACTTC.